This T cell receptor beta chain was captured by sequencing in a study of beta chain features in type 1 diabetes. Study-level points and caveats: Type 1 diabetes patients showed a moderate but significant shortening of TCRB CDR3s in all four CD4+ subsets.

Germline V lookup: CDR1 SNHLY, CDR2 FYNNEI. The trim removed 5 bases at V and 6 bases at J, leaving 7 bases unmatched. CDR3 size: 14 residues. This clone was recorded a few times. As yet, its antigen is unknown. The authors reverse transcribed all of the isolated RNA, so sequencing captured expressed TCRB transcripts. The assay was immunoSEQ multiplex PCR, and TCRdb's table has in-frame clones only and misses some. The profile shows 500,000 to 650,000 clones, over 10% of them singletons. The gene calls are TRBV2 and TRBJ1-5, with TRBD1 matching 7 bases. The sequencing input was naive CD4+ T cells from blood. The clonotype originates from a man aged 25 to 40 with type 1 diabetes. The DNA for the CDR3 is TGTGCCAGCAGTCCACAGGGGTGGGGTCAGCCCCAGCATTTT. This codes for CASSPQGWGQPQHF. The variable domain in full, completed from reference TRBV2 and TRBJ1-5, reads EPEVTQTPSHQVTQMGQEVILRCVPISNHLYFYWYRQILGQKVEFLVSFYNNEISEKSEIFDDQFSVERPDGSNFTLKIRSTKLEDSAMYFCASSPQGWGQPQHFGDGTRLSIL.